Presented here are 7 T cell receptor beta chains from one specimen sequenced in a study of blood T cell repertoires in COVID-19. Measured with immunoSEQ multiplex PCR; TCRdb has only the in-frame clones, and not every one. Here the sample spans around 180,000 clones, about 83% being singletons. The sequencing input was PBMCs or T cells enriched from blood (not recorded which). The receptors shown here come from a woman aged 25 to 39 who had recovered from COVID-19.

The rearrangement uses TRBV5-1 and TRBJ2-1, with TRBD2 identical over 8 bases. V was clipped by 1 base and J by 8 bases; unmatched bases: 11. The CDR3 runs 16 residues. Germline-derived CDR1 and CDR2 are SGHRS and YFSETQ. CDR3 region: CASSLRASGSMDEQFF. CDR3 coding DNA: TGCGCCAGCAGCTTGCGAGCGAGCGGGAGTATGGATGAGCAGTTCTTC.

This chain connects TRBV27 to TRBJ2-7, with TRBD2 matching over 7 bases. Germline CDR1 and CDR2: MNHEY and SMNVEV (reference sequence). The CDR3 length is 14 residues. The V and J ends lost 5 bases and 1 base, in that order; junction bases with no gene match: 5. The chain's CDR3 is CASSGPAGSYEQYF. CDR3 nucleotide sequence: TGTGCCAGCAGTGGTCCAGCGGGATCCTACGAGCAGTACTTC.

The chain uses TRBV28 and TRBJ2-5, with TRBD2 matching over 8 bases. J was trimmed by 0 bases and V by 8 bases; bases with no gene match: 17. Germline V gene data show CDR1 as MDHEN and CDR2 as SYDVKM. The CDR3 runs to 18 residues. The CDR3 DNA follows: TGTGCCAGCTGTACGGGGGGGGTAGCGGAAACCTACCAAGAGACCCAGTACTTC. This encodes CASCTGGVAETYQETQYF.

The V call is TRBV28, the J call TRBJ2-5, with 7 bases lining up with TRBD2. This CDR3 has 14 amino acids. Trimming at V came to 2 bases and at J to 7 bases, leaving 7 bases not matched to a gene. CDR1 is MDHEN, CDR2 SYDVKM, per germline. CDR3 DNA sequence: TGTGCCAGCAGTTTAAGGCGGGGGTCGGGGACCCAGTACTTC. Protein: CASSLRRGSGTQYF.

The CDR3 is CASDPSGRNTGELFF. The CDR3 nucleotides read TGTGCCAGCGACCCTAGCGGGAGGAACACCGGGGAGCTGTTTTTT. This chain connects TRBV6-5 to TRBJ2-2; 10 bases map to TRBD2. Germline V gene sequence: CDR1 MNHEY, CDR2 SVGAGI. The ends lost 8 bases at V and 1 base at J; junction bases unmatched: 4. This CDR3 is 15 amino acids long.

The chain combines TRBV30 with TRBJ2-5; 8 bases are a match to TRBD2. Germline lookup yields CDR1 GTSNPN and CDR2 SVGIG (reference sequence). The CDR3 sequence is 16 residues long. Trimming cost V 1 base and J 3 bases; bases outside gene matches: 10. In DNA form, the CDR3 reads TGTGCCTGGAGTGACTCCCCACAGCGGGAGAAAGAGACCCAGTACTTC. Translated: CAWSDSPQREKETQYF.

The V call is TRBV27, the J call TRBJ2-7; weak D call: TRBD2 (6 bases). The CDR3 length is 15 residues. Per the germline V gene, CDR1 is MNHEY and CDR2 is SMNVEV (reference sequence). V was shortened by 5 bases and J by 4 bases, with 18 bases between the two germline ends. The CDR3 reads CASSLLATSFYEQYF. The DNA for the CDR3 is TGTGCCAGCAGTCTTCTAGCGACTTCGTTTTACGAGCAGTACTTC.